These T cell receptor beta chains were read from a single sample in a study of shared clonotypes between healthy human individuals. Sequencing was performed with immunoSEQ multiplex PCR; in TCRdb, only in-frame clones are kept and a portion is missing. This table holds a few million clones, roughly 92% found once. The sequenced sample consisted of naive CD4+ T cells from PBMCs. These receptors were taken from a man between 18 and 35 years old in good health. Some clones in this sample may be carry-over from other donors' samples. The CDR3 runs from the conserved cysteine through the conserved F or W. The D gene is left open where the match is weak. Rows may omit the clone size; those that give it use once, few, many or a size class.

J: TRBJ1-1; V: TRBV18; D: .; size: .; CDR3: CASSLSGTGNTEAFF; DNA: TGTGCCAGCTCTCTATCTGGGACGGGGAACACTGAAGCTTTCTTT
J: TRBJ1-2; V: TRBV19; D: TRBD1; size: .; CDR3: CASSMGGQGRIYGYTF; DNA: TGTGCCAGTAGTATGGGGGGACAGGGCCGGATCTATGGCTACACCTTC
J: TRBJ2-7; V: TRBV28; D: TRBD1; size: .; CDR3: CASRKGTGSSYEQYF; DNA: TGTGCCAGCAGAAAGGGGACAGGGAGCTCCTACGAGCAGTACTTC
J: TRBJ2-7; V: TRBV28; D: TRBD2; size: .; CDR3: CASSLGTSGAIYEQYF; DNA: TGTGCCAGCAGTCTCGGGACTAGCGGGGCGATCTACGAGCAGTACTTC
J: TRBJ2-3; V: TRBV2; D: TRBD2; size: .; CDR3: CASTWTSGTDTQYF; DNA: TGTGCCAGCACGTGGACTAGCGGCACAGATACGCAGTATTTT
J: TRBJ2-3; V: TRBV7-3; D: TRBD2; size: once; CDR3: CASSTGTSGTDTQYF; DNA: TGTGCCAGCAGCACCGGGACTAGCGGAACAGATACGCAGTATTTT
J: TRBJ2-5; V: TRBV27; D: .; size: .; CDR3: CASSASGPRETQYF; DNA: TGTGCCAGCAGTGCGTCCGGGCCTAGGGAGACCCAGTACTTC
J: TRBJ1-1; V: TRBV2; D: .; size: few; CDR3: CASSGQKNTEAFF; DNA: TGTGCCAGCAGTGGACAGAAGAACACTGAAGCTTTCTTT
J: TRBJ2-1; V: TRBV7-7; D: .; size: .; CDR3: CASSLALGGWDEQFF; DNA: TGTGCCAGCAGCTTAGCGCTCGGGGGTTGGGATGAGCAGTTCTTC
J: TRBJ2-2; V: TRBV6-6; D: .; size: .; CDR3: CASSYSGSTGELFF; DNA: TGTGCCAGCAGTTACTCAGGGTCGACCGGGGAGCTGTTTTTT
J: TRBJ2-3; V: TRBV6-5; D: .; size: .; CDR3: CASSLTSTDTQYF; DNA: TGTGCCAGCAGTTTGACTAGCACAGATACGCAGTATTTT
J: TRBJ2-1; V: TRBV11-3; D: .; size: .; CDR3: CASSLQGLAESYNEQFF; DNA: TGTGCCAGCAGCTTACAGGGACTGGCGGAGTCATACAATGAGCAGTTCTTC
J: TRBJ1-1; V: TRBV29-1; D: .; size: .; CDR3: CSVDAMNTEAFF; DNA: TGCAGCGTGGACGCCATGAACACTGAAGCTTTCTTT
J: TRBJ1-1; V: TRBV5-8; D: .; size: .; CDR3: CASSFRTVNTEAFF; DNA: TGTGCCAGCAGCTTCCGGACGGTGAACACTGAAGCTTTCTTT
J: TRBJ2-7; V: TRBV10-3; D: .; size: .; CDR3: CAISPGAYEQYF; DNA: TGTGCCATCAGTCCGGGGGCCTACGAGCAGTACTTC
J: TRBJ2-6; V: TRBV10-3; D: TRBD1; size: .; CDR3: CAINPGQGIFSEANVLTF; DNA: TGTGCCATCAACCCGGGACAGGGGATATTCTCTGAGGCCAACGTCCTGACTTTC
J: TRBJ1-2; V: TRBV5-1; D: .; size: .; CDR3: CASSLAGMDYGYTF; DNA: TGCGCCAGCAGCTTAGCGGGTATGGACTATGGCTACACCTTC
J: TRBJ1-2; V: TRBV19; D: .; size: .; CDR3: CASSILMDYGYTF; DNA: TGTGCCAGTAGTATTCTGATGGACTATGGCTACACCTTC
J: TRBJ1-4; V: TRBV27; D: .; size: .; CDR3: CASSLVGRPSEKLFF; DNA: TGTGCCAGCAGTTTAGTTGGGCGGCCTTCTGAAAAACTGTTTTTT
J: TRBJ2-1; V: TRBV7-8; D: .; size: .; CDR3: CASSLGNPYNEQFF; DNA: TGTGCCAGCAGCTTGGGAAATCCTTACAATGAGCAGTTCTTC
J: TRBJ1-3; V: TRBV28; D: TRBD1; size: once; CDR3: CASSLGGQGHPIYF; DNA: TGTGCCAGCAGTTTGGGGGGACAGGGGCACCCCATATATTTT
J: TRBJ1-3; V: TRBV19; D: .; size: .; CDR3: CASSTPLPPISGNTIYF; DNA: TGTGCCAGTAGTACCCCATTGCCCCCCATCTCTGGAAACACCATATATTTT
J: TRBJ2-5; V: TRBV18; D: .; size: .; CDR3: CASSPMEQETQYF; DNA: TGTGCCAGCTCACCAATGGAGCAAGAGACCCAGTACTTC
J: TRBJ2-7; V: TRBV19; D: .; size: .; CDR3: CASSIGAGRPPYEQYF; DNA: TGTGCCAGTAGTATCGGGGCAGGGCGCCCCCCCTACGAGCAGTACTTC
J: TRBJ1-1; V: TRBV18; D: .; size: .; CDR3: CASSQAGTNTEAFF; DNA: TGTGCCAGCTCCCAGGCCGGGACGAACACTGAAGCTTTCTTT
J: TRBJ1-4; V: TRBV7-2; D: .; size: .; CDR3: CASSLGTMGEKLFF; DNA: TGTGCCAGCAGCTTAGGGACCATGGGTGAAAAACTGTTTTTT